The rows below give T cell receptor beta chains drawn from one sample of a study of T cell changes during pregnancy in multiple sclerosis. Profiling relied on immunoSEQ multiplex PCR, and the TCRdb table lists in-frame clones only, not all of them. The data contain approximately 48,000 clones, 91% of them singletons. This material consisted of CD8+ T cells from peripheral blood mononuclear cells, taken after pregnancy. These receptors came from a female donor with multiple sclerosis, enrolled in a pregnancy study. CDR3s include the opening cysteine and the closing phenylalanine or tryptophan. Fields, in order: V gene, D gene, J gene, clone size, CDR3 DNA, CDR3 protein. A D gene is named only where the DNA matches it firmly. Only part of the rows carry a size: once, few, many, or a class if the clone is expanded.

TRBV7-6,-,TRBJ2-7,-,TGTGCCAGCACTCCTTTGTCGTCCTACGAGCAGTACTTC,CASTPLSSYEQYF
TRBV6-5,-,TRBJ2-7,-,TGTGCCAGCGGCGGGACGACTCGAACCTACGAGCAGTACTTC,CASGGTTRTYEQYF
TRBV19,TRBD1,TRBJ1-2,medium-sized,TGTGCCAGTAGTAAGACAGGGGGTGGCTCCGATGGCTACACCTTC,CASSKTGGGSDGYTF
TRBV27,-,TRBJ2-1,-,TGTGCCAGCAGTTTATGGCAGGGCTATGGGAATGAGCAGTTCTTC,CASSLWQGYGNEQFF
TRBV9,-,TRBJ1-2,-,TGTGCCAGCAGCGTAGGGCAGGTTGATTATGGCTACACCTTC,CASSVGQVDYGYTF
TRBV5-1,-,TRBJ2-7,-,TGCGCCAGCAGCTTGTTAAACGAGCAGTACTTC,CASSLLNEQYF
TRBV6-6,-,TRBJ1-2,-,TGTGCCAGCAGTTACGAGTTCGGCTACACCTTC,CASSYEFGYTF
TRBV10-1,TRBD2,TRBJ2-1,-,TGCGCCAGCAGTGATCCCAGCGGGAGCTCCTACAATGAGCAGTTCTTC,CASSDPSGSSYNEQFF
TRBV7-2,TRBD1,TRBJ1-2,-,TGTGCCAGCAGCTTAGTGGGGACAGGGCGAGGCTACACCTTC,CASSLVGTGRGYTF
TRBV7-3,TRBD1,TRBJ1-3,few,TGTGCCAGCAGCTTATCAGGGGGCTTTGGAAACACCATATATTTT,CASSLSGGFGNTIYF
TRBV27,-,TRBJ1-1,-,TGTGCCAGTCTCGGGGGGGTTGAAGCTTTCTTT,CASLGGVEAFF
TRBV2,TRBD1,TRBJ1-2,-,TGTGCCAGCGGAACCAACAGGGGGCTTAACTATGGCTACACCTTC,CASGTNRGLNYGYTF
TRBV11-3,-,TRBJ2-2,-,TGTGCCAGCAGCCCTCAGGGGATAAACGGGGAGCTGTTTTTT,CASSPQGINGELFF
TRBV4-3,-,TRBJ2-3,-,TGCGCCAGCAGCGGTATGGGGCGAAACACAGATACGCAGTATTTT,CASSGMGRNTDTQYF
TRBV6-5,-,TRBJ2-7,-,TGTGCCAGCATGGAGGTAGGGTACGAGCAGTACTTC,CASMEVGYEQYF
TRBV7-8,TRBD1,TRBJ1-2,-,TGTGCCAGCAGCGCCGAACTCACAGGGGTGGATGGCTACACCTTC,CASSAELTGVDGYTF
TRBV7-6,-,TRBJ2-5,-,TGTGCCAGCAGCTCCTGGGCAGAAAAAGAGACCCAGTACTTC,CASSSWAEKETQYF
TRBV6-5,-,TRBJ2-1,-,TGTGCCAGCAGTCCTGGGAGTTCCTACAATGAGCAGTTCTTC,CASSPGSSYNEQFF
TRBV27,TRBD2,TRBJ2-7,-,TGTGCCAGCACCAAACTAGCGGGGGACTACGAGCAGTACTTC,CASTKLAGDYEQYF
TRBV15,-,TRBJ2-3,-,TGTGCCACCGGCGGGGCCGGGGGAGATACGCAGTATTTT,CATGGAGGDTQYF
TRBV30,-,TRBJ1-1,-,TGTGCCTGGAGTGTAGCGGGGTGGACTGAAGCTTTCTTT,CAWSVAGWTEAFF
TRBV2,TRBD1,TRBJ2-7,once,TGTGCCAGCAGGGGAGCCCGACAGGGAGTATCCTACGAGCAGTACTTC,CASRGARQGVSYEQYF
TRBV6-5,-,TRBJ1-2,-,TGTGCCAGCAGTTACTCACAGGGCTATGGCTACACCTTC,CASSYSQGYGYTF
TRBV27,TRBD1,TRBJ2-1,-,TGTGCCGCTTCCCAGGGACAGTTAAACAATGAGCAGTTCTTC,CAASQGQLNNEQFF
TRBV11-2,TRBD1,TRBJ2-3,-,TGTGCCAGCAGCTCGTCCCGGGACAGGATGAGCACGCAGTATTTT,CASSSSRDRMSTQYF
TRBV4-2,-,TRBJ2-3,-,TGTGCCAGCAGCCAAGAACGGATCAGAGGAGCAGATACGCAGTATTTT,CASSQERIRGADTQYF
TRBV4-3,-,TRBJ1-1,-,TGCGCCAGCAGCCAAGATCTCAGCCAGGCTGAAGCTTTCTTT,CASSQDLSQAEAFF
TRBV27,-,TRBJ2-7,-,TGTGCCAGCAACCCCGCCGGGCTAGGAGGTTCTTACGAGCAGTACTTC,CASNPAGLGGSYEQYF
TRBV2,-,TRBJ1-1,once,TGTGCCAGCAGGGAAGCAGGAGGAACTGAAGCTTTCTTT,CASREAGGTEAFF
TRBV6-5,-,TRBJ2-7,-,TGTGCCAGCAGCTACTATAGGGGCATTACGAGTTACGAGCAGTACTTC,CASSYYRGITSYEQYF
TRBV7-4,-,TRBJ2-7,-,TGTGCCAGCAGCTTAGGGTCCCACAGGGCCGACTCCTACGAGCAGTACTTC,CASSLGSHRADSYEQYF
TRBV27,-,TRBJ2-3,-,TGTGCCAGCAGTCACCAGGGGCGGTCCACAGATACGCAGTATTTT,CASSHQGRSTDTQYF
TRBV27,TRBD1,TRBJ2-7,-,TGTGCCAGCAGTCCTGGGGACAGGTTCTCCTACGAGCAGTACTTC,CASSPGDRFSYEQYF
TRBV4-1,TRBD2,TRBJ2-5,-,TGCGCCAGCAGCCAAGACGTATATGGGTACGGGAGGGGGGAAGAGACCCAGTACTTC,CASSQDVYGYGRGEETQYF
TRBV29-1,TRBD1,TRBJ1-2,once,TGCAGCGTAAAGGACAGGGAGGTTAACTATGGCTACACCTTC,CSVKDREVNYGYTF
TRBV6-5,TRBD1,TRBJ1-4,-,TGTGCCAGCAGGAAACAGGGGGCTAATGAAAAACTGTTTTTT,CASRKQGANEKLFF
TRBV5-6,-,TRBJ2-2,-,TGTGCCACTACCGAGGACACCGGGGAGCTGTTTTTT,CATTEDTGELFF
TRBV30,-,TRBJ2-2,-,TGTGCCTGGACGGTTACCGGGGAGCTGTTTTTT,CAWTVTGELFF
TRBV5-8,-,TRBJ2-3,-,TGTGCCAGCAGCCTGGAGGGCAGGGGAACAGATACGCAGTATTTT,CASSLEGRGTDTQYF
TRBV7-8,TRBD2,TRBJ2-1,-,TGTGCCAGCACCCTTCTTAGCGGGGCGTACAATGAGCAGTTCTTC,CASTLLSGAYNEQFF
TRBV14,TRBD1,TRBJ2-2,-,TGTGCCAGCAGCCGCGAAGTTGGGACAGGGATCACCGGGGAGCTGTTTTTT,CASSREVGTGITGELFF
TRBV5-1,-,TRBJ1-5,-,TGCGCCAGCAGCTTGGCCCCGGGGGTCGCGAATCAGCCCCAGCATTTT,CASSLAPGVANQPQHF
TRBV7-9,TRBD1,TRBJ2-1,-,TGTGCCAGCAGCACCCCCCCGGGACAGTACAATGAGCAGTTCTTC,CASSTPPGQYNEQFF
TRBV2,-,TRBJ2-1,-,TGTGCCAGCAGTGAAACGGCAGGGCTCTACAATGAGCAGTTCTTC,CASSETAGLYNEQFF
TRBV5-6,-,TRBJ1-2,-,TGTGCCAGCAGCTTGGAGTGGTCGGTAAGGGGCGACGGCTACACCTTC,CASSLEWSVRGDGYTF